This T cell receptor beta chain originates from a study of blood T cell repertoires in COVID-19. Study background: Donors in the United States, Italy and Spain gave samples during acute or convalescent COVID-19. Sample material is recorded as cDNA or gDNA derived from T cells, B-cell-depleted T cells, or PBMCs.

Germline V lookup: CDR1 SGHKS, CDR2 YYEKEE (reference sequence). The CDR3 is made up of 14 amino acids. The V end lost 1 base, the J end lost 0 bases, and 7 bases lay between the germline ends. In the original processing: Amplification with reference gene primers provided the estimates of nucleated cell counts. Profiled with immunoSEQ multiplex PCR; TCRdb holds only in-frame clones, not every one. That table gives V, J and clone size, and the DNA gave D and trimming. The sample shows around 250,000 clones, 80% to 90% of them seen only once. This chain uses TRBV5-5 with TRBJ1-1; D gene ambiguous. The sequenced sample consisted of PBMCs or T cells enriched from blood (not recorded which). The clonotype comes from a woman aged 50 to 60 who had recovered from COVID-19. CDR3 region: CASSLWSMNTEAFF. The CDR3 nucleotides are TGTGCCAGCAGCTTGTGGTCTATGAACACTGAAGCTTTCTTT. The variable domain in full, with the rest retrieved from reference TRBV5-5 and TRBJ1-1, is DAGVTQSPTHLIKTRGQQVTLRCSPISGHKSVSWYQQVLGQGPQFIFQYYEKEERGRGNFPDRFSARQFPNYSSELNVNALLLGDSALYLCASSLWSMNTEAFFGQGTRLTVV.